This T cell receptor beta chain was recorded in a study of T cell responses to AZD1222 COVID-19 vaccine. The study, taken as a whole, reports: At baseline, seropositivity was found in only five or six AZD1222 recipients. The study found Spike-specific TCR breadth and depth rose after two AZD1222 doses. Nearly half of unique spike-specific TCRs reportedly avoided B.1.351 and B.1.1.7 mutated regions.

A word on this clone: The antigen is undetermined.

The CDR3 contains 14 residues. In germline, CDR1 is ENHRY, CDR2 SYGVKD. Deletions cut 3 bases from V and 7 bases from J, with 15 bases between. Assay: immunoSEQ multiplex PCR; the TCRdb copy retains only in-frame clones and omits some. The sample records roughly 160,000 clones, approximately 91% being singletons. The chain links TRBV10-3 to TRBJ1-1; weak D call: TRBD1 (5 bases). The clonotype comes from an adult in good health. The sequencing here drew on peripheral blood, taken on day 0 of AZD1222 vaccination. CDR3 in amino acids: CAISEDAGYGEAFF. As DNA, the CDR3 is TGTGCCATCAGTGAAGATGCAGGGTATGGTGAAGCTTTCTTT.